The 23 T cell receptor beta chains below come from one sample, sequenced in a study of cytomegalovirus exposure and HLA in healthy donors. Researchers ran the PCR with 60 Vbeta and 13 Jbeta primers. Clones were sequenced by immunoSEQ multiplex PCR, and TCRdb holds only the in-frame ones, with some missing. The sample totals about 130,000 clones. Specimen: PBMCs. The receptors stem from a man aged 18 to 29 in good health and CMV-seronegative.

The chain couples TRBV21-1 to TRBJ1-4. TRBV21-1 is deemed a pseudogene. The CDR3 has 15 amino acids. CDR3: CASSKAPFRNEKLFF. CDR3 coding DNA: TGTGCCAGCAGCAAAGCTCCGTTTCGTAATGAAAAACTGTTTTTT.

This sequence joins TRBV27 and TRBJ2-7, with a tentative D call TRBD2 (6 bases). Looked up from germline, CDR1 is MNHEY and CDR2 is SMNVEV (reference sequence). The CDR3 length is 15 residues. V was clipped by 2 bases and J by 1 base, with 12 bases between them. For the CDR3, the DNA is TGTGCCAGCAGTTTAATGGCGGGATCTTCCTACGAGCAGTACTTC. Its protein is CASSLMAGSSYEQYF.

The chain has TRBV5-1 and TRBJ1-1; 7 bases agree with TRBD1. The CDR3 is 12 amino acids. V lost 3 bases to trimming and J lost 8 bases; unmatched junction nucleotides: 4. Germline CDR1 reads SGHRS; CDR2 reads YFSETQ. Written as DNA, the CDR3 is TGCGCCAGCAGCTCGGGACAGCGCGAAGCTTTCTTT. Its protein product is CASSSGQREAFF. Full variable domain (outside the CDR3, taken from reference TRBV5-1 and TRBJ1-1): KAGVTQTPRYLIKTRGQQVTLSCSPISGHRSVSWYQQTPGQGLQFLFEYFSETQRNKGNFPGRFSGRQFSNSRSEMNVSTLELGDSALYLCASSSGQREAFFGQGTRLTVV.

Concerning this clone: Distinct nucleotide sequences in the sample also encode this CDR3. The chain couples TRBV7-9 to TRBJ2-7, with a weak D call TRBD2 (6 bases). This CDR3 region has 11 residues. The germline CDR1 and CDR2 sequences are SEHNR and FQNEAQ (reference sequence). V gave up 4 bases and J gave up 5 bases, with 6 bases separating them. Here the CDR3 reads CASSSGDEQYF. The DNA for the CDR3 is TGTGCCAGCAGCTCGGGGGACGAGCAGTACTTC.

This sequence joins TRBV11-2 and TRBJ1-3, with TRBD1 identical over 8 bases. The CDR3 length is 16 residues. Germline values: CDR1 SGHAT, CDR2 FQNNGV. V trimming: 5 bases; J trimming: 4 bases; junction bases outside the gene matches: 10. The CDR3 sequence: CASSHRQGFRGNTIYF. The CDR3 DNA follows: TGTGCCAGCAGCCATAGACAGGGGTTCCGCGGAAACACCATATATTTT.

The rearrangement joins TRBV4-3 to TRBJ2-1; the D is unclear. The ends were cut back, 4 bases at V and 6 bases at J, with 13 bases in the middle. CDR1 and CDR2 from the germline V gene are LGHNA and YSLEER. The CDR3 spans 14 residues. The DNA of the CDR3 is TGCGCCAGCAGCCTGTCCAGTTTGGTCAATGAGCAGTTCTTC. Residues: CASSLSSLVNEQFF.

V and J are TRBV27 and TRBJ2-1, with 7 positions matching TRBD2. Germline V gives CDR1 MNHEY, CDR2 SMNVEV (reference sequence). There are 13 residues in the CDR3. V lost 7 bases, J lost 6 bases, and 6 bases stayed unmatched. CDR3 residues: CASIRPGGNEQFF. For the CDR3, the DNA is TGTGCCAGCATCCGGCCGGGGGGCAATGAGCAGTTCTTC.

The rearrangement joins TRBV19 to TRBJ2-4, with 9 bases that match TRBD1. This CDR3 region has 16 residues. The V and J ends lost 3 bases and 5 bases, in that order; junction bases with no gene match: 8. From germline, CDR1 is LNHDA and CDR2 SQIVND (reference sequence). For the CDR3, the DNA is TGTGCCAGTAGTATTCTTGTTACAGGGGGCCAAAACATTCAGTACTTC. It specifies CASSILVTGGQNIQYF.

The J gene is TRBJ1-1, the V gene TRBV30; maybe TRBD1 (5 bases). CDR3 length: 16 residues. In germline, CDR1 is GTSNPN, CDR2 SVGIG (reference sequence). The V end was cut by 0 bases, the J end by 2 bases, with 16 bases between. The CDR3 reads CAWSVQGEGSNTEAFF. The CDR3 bases are TGTGCCTGGAGTGTACAAGGGGAGGGTTCTAACACTGAAGCTTTCTTT.

The V call is TRBV6-1, the J call TRBJ1-4, with 7 bases matching TRBD1. The CDR3 sequence is 14 residues long. Germline values: CDR1 MNHNS, CDR2 SASEGT. Germline trimming cut 6 bases from V and 4 bases from J; bases unmatched to any gene: 5. The CDR3 spells CASSAGGSNEKLFF. The CDR3 DNA sequence: TGTGCCAGCAGCGCAGGGGGAAGTAATGAAAAACTGTTTTTT.

This chain connects TRBV6-1 to TRBJ1-1, with D possibly being TRBD1 (5 bases). The CDR3 is 15 amino acids. V was clipped by 2 bases and J by 5 bases, with 15 bases between them. Germline CDR1 and CDR2: MNHNS and SASEGT. The CDR3 DNA sequence: TGTGCCAGCAGTGAAAGCAGTACGGGGGAGACTGAAGCTTTCTTT. Protein: CASSESSTGETEAFF.

This chain connects TRBV4-2 to TRBJ1-2, with TRBD1 matching 9 bases. This CDR3 has 13 residues. Trimming at V came to 4 bases and at J to 8 bases, leaving 5 bases not matched to a gene. Germline values: CDR1 LGHNA, CDR2 YNFKEQ. The CDR3, as DNA: TGTGCCAGCAGCCCTGGACAGGGGTTAGGCTACACCTTC. Protein: CASSPGQGLGYTF.

The V gene is TRBV5-4, the J gene TRBJ1-5, with a tentative D call TRBD1 (6 bases). V gave up 0 bases and J gave up 6 bases, with 10 bases separating them. From germline, CDR1 is SGHNT and CDR2 YYREEE (reference sequence). CDR3 length equals 14 residues. The DNA of the CDR3 is TGTGCCAGCAGCTTGGCGGGGGGCGGTCAGCCCCAGCATTTT. It is translated as CASSLAGGGQPQHF.

The CDR3 region is CASSQAGTYEQYF. As DNA, the CDR3 is TGCGCCAGCAGCCAGGCGGGAACCTACGAGCAGTACTTC. The chain employs TRBV4-1 and TRBJ2-5; weak D call: TRBD2 (6 bases). The DNA end lines up better with TRBJ2-7; the J call may be wrong. The V gene's germline CDR1 is MGHRA and CDR2 YSYEKL. The CDR3 loop spans 13 amino acids.

J is TRBJ2-5 and V is TRBV7-9; 9 bases are shared with TRBD1. The CDR3 covers 18 residues. Germline CDR1 SEHNR, CDR2 FQNEAQ (reference sequence). Germline trimming cut 1 base from V and 5 bases from J; bases unmatched to any gene: 14. The CDR3 spells CASSLEQGTGRVWETQYF. The DNA of the CDR3 is TGTGCCAGCAGCTTAGAACAAGGGACAGGGAGGGTATGGGAGACCCAGTACTTC. Together with reference TRBV7-9 and TRBJ2-5, the CDR3 gives the full variable domain: DTGVSQNPRHKITKRGQNVTFRCDPISEHNRLYWYRQTLGQGPEFLTYFQNEAQLEKSRLLSDRFSAERPKGSFSTLEIQRTEQGDSAMYLCASSLEQGTGRVWETQYFGPGTRLLVL.

The chain couples TRBV15 to TRBJ1-2; a possible D gene is TRBD1 (6 bases). The germline gives CDR1 LNHNV, CDR2 YYDKDF (reference sequence). V was clipped by 3 bases and J by 4 bases, with 15 bases between them. The CDR3 runs 15 residues. The CDR3 DNA reads TGTGCCACCAGCAGGGGACCGACAGGAGGCTATGGCTACACCTTC. It specifies CATSRGPTGGYGYTF.

J is TRBJ2-7 and V is TRBV5-1, with a tentative D call TRBD1 (9 bases). The CDR3 consists of 15 residues. Trimming took 4 bases from V and 7 from J, leaving 21 bases between them. Germline CDR1 and CDR2: SGHRS and YFSETQ. The CDR3 here is CASSRGGQGQLEQYF. CDR3 in DNA: TGCGCCAGCAGCCGGGGGGGACAGGGTCAGCTTGAGCAGTACTTC.

V usage is TRBV19 and J usage is TRBJ1-2; D not certain. This CDR3 has 12 amino acids. Germline-derived CDR1 and CDR2 are LNHDA and SQIVND (reference sequence). CDR3 DNA sequence: TGTGCTTTAGCGCCGGAGTACTATGGCTACACCTTC. It specifies CALAPEYYGYTF.

The chain joins TRBV9 to TRBJ1-2; D perhaps matches TRBD1 (6 bases). CDR1 is SGDLS and CDR2 is YYNGEE in the germline V gene. The CDR3 has 15 residues. The V end lost 0 bases, the J end lost 4 bases, and 13 bases lay between the germline ends. The CDR3 sequence: CASSVEGSGVYGYTF. The DNA for the CDR3 is TGTGCCAGCAGCGTAGAAGGATCAGGGGTCTATGGCTACACCTTC.

The V gene is TRBV19, the J gene TRBJ1-1; D may be TRBD1 (5 bases). Trimming pared 1 base from V and 4 bases from J, leaving 13 bases between. Germline loops: CDR1 LNHDA, CDR2 SQIVND (reference sequence). The CDR3 consists of 15 residues. The CDR3 loop reads CASSIGGRISTEAFF. CDR3 DNA: TGTGCCAGTAGTATAGGGGGCAGAATTAGCACTGAAGCTTTCTTT.

Of note for this clone: In this CDR3 the conserved last residue, phenylalanine or tryptophan, is missing, so a read error is likely. The chain uses TRBV30 and TRBJ1-1; 8 bases agree with TRBD1. This CDR3 has 15 residues. V was clipped by 2 bases and J by 5 bases; unmatched bases: 10. CDR1 is GTSNPN, CDR2 SVGIG, per germline (reference sequence). For the CDR3, the DNA is TGTGCCTGGAGTCGTAAAAGCAGGGGGCGAACTGAAGCTTTCCTT. Translation gives CAWSRKSRGRTEAFL.

The chain uses TRBV4-1 and TRBJ2-2; TRBD2 matches at 10 bases. This CDR3 contains 17 residues. Germline lookup yields CDR1 MGHRA and CDR2 YSYEKL. V dropped 3 bases and J dropped 0; count of bases not matched to a gene: 4. The CDR3 bases are TGCGCCAGCAGCCATGAAAGCGGGGGGGCGAACACCGGGGAGCTGTTTTTT. Encoded protein: CASSHESGGANTGELFF.

V is TRBV4-3 and J is TRBJ1-1; 7 bases are shared with TRBD1. Germline V gene data show CDR1 as LGHNA and CDR2 as YSLEER. CDR3 size: 15 residues. The J segment lost 0 bases and the V segment lost 4 bases, leaving 5 bases of the junction unmatched. This chain's CDR3 is CASSRQGRLNTEAFF. Written as DNA, the CDR3 is TGCGCCAGCAGCCGACAGGGACGGTTGAACACTGAAGCTTTCTTT.